This T cell receptor (beta chain) was sequenced during a study of regulatory T cells in long-lasting Graves disease (dated by TCRdb to about 2021). Some background on the complete study: Newly diagnosed Graves' disease patients had taken antithyroid drugs for less than 3 months. Peripheral blood TCR sequencing and RNA sequencing compared persistent Graves' disease patients with newly diagnosed Graves' disease patients. The study was conducted in China and was registered as a clinical trial. A total of roughly 35 samples underwent TCR sequencing: around 13 from persistent and some 20 from newly diagnosed Graves' disease patients. What the authors observed across the whole study: Only the TCR beta chain was sequenced and analyzed. The small sample size was acknowledged by the authors as a limitation that may reduce accuracy. Peripheral blood alone was examined, since thyroid tissue, which constituted the primary lesion, could not be accessed. Compared with newly diagnosed patients, persistent Graves' disease patients had lower TCR Shannon entropy and fewer highly expanded clones, which suggests clonal expansion. Patients with persistent disease shared more public clonotypes (around 3,000) than newly diagnosed patients did (approximately 990). Preferential use of TRBV28, TRBJ1-2 and TRBJ2-5 was observed in persistent disease, whereas TRBV20-1 and TRBJ2-1 were favored in newly diagnosed disease.

This clonotype was picked up many times. The target of this receptor is not known. Base qualities are missing; no much larger clone stands one base away. Trimming takes 0 bases off V and 6 bases off J; junction bases not matched to a gene: 8. For CDR1 and CDR2, the germline V gene (reference sequence) lists SGHNT and YYREEE. From cysteine to phenylalanine, the CDR3 is 17 amino acids long. The retained sequence is limited to the CDR3, 51 bases, with the frame set at the first base. Interpreted using the paper, the time point label stands for: newly diagnosed GD, antithyroid drugs for less than 3 months. RNA was extracted from PBMCs in TRIzol for both TCR sequencing and RNA sequencing. The diagnosis of Graves' disease was made according to American Thyroid Association guidelines. Patients for the study were recruited at an endocrinology department in Xi'an, China. Each patient gave about 9.1 milliliters of peripheral blood, collected in an EDTA anticoagulant tube. PBMCs were isolated by Ficoll Paque Plus density gradient separation without further T cell sorting. An Agilent 2100 Bioanalyzer and agarose gel were used to check RNA quality, and a NanoDrop 2000 was used to measure RNA concentration.

Library method: multiplex PCR. TCRdb shows the sequencer as Illumina HiSeq 4000. TCR beta libraries were built with iRepertoire HTBI primers and Arm-PCR amplification of CDR3 regions. PCR products were gel purified before sequencing. In the source study's methods: A total of 62 TRBV and some 15 TRBJ segments were identified across samples and were used for gene usage analysis of CDR3 amino acid clonotypes. COPE and FqMerger were used to merge filtered high-quality paired reads into contigs. BLAST was used to align contigs to IMGT TRBV, TRBD and TRBJ reference genes, and CDR3 was defined according to IMGT. Any clonotype with a frequency above 0.1% was counted as a highly expanded clone. Repertoire diversity was measured by Shannon entropy, and V-J evenness by the Gini coefficient. A clonotype found in more than one individual was treated as public. TCRdb cleaned the public reads at Q25 with fastp, built clones with MiXCR and kept in-frame beta chains. CDR3 protein duplicates are merged, each entry listing the most common genes and DNA. These V and J calls are TCRdb output, not the study's own analysis. Here the sample has about 240,000 distinct CDR3 sequences; just over 20% occur a single time. Of the sample, approximately 13% falls within the top ten clones.

The specimen comprised peripheral blood mononuclear cells (PBMCs), sampled at new diagnosis, from a patient treated with antithyroid drugs. The chain employs TRBV5-4 and TRBJ2-1, with TRBD2 matching 11 junction bases. This TCR was sampled from a female donor with Graves disease. The CDR3 protein: CASSLAMLAGGGNEQFF. The nucleotide sequence is TGTGCCAGCAGCTTGGCCATGCTAGCGGGAGGCGGCAATGAGCAGTTCTTC.